These 9 T cell receptor beta chains share one sample of origin, sequenced in a study of blood T cell repertoires in COVID-19 (dated by TCRdb to the early 2020s). Receptor amplification or capture employed the immunoSEQ multiplex PCR assay. Sourced from immuneACCESS, this table was stored by TCRdb with only in-frame sequences that have V and J called. A share of the clones is absent; for the studies checked, an unresolved V gene accounts for under half, and the remainder has no known explanation. In all, the sample holds fewer than 350,000 clones, and 88% of those were seen once. In total, the top ten clones hold around 2% of the sample. Sequencing was performed on PBMCs or T cells enriched from blood (not recorded which). The receptors originated from a woman aged 55-70 years in a cohort exposed to, infected with or recovered from COVID-19 (not recorded which).

This rearrangement joins TRBV5-1 to TRBJ2-5; D not certain. CDR3 length: 17 amino acids. Germline CDR1 SGHRS, CDR2 YFSETQ. The V and J ends lost 0 bases and 1 base respectively, with 16 bases between them. The CDR3 region has the DNA TGCGCCAGCAGCTTGGGCGTCCGGGTGAGGTCCCAAGAGACCCAGTACTTC. Translating gives CASSLGVRVRSQETQYF.

About this clone itself: The junction departs from germline at one end; a sequencing error may be responsible. The gene calls are TRBV12-3 or TRBV12-4 and TRBJ2-1, with D uncertain. The CDR3 is made up of 11 amino acids. The CDR3 here is CASSHKARQVF. CDR3 coding DNA: TGTGCCAGCAGCCATAAGGCACGCCAGGTCTTC.

This clone was counted only a few times. The chain employs TRBV19 and TRBJ2-1, with TRBD2 matching over 13 bases. V shed 6 bases, J shed 1 base, and the junction held 3 bases outside the gene matches. Per the germline V gene, CDR1 is LNHDA and CDR2 is SQIVND (reference sequence). CDR3 length equals 16 residues. This CDR3 is CASSRTSGSSYNEQFF. In DNA form, the CDR3 reads TGTGCCAGTAGCCGGACTAGCGGGAGTTCCTACAATGAGCAGTTCTTC.

The chain has TRBV4-1 and TRBJ1-6; 8 bases line up with TRBD1. Trimming took 0 bases from V and 10 from J; bases not matched to a gene: 5. The length of the CDR3 is 15 residues. Germline V gene lookup returns CDR1 MGHRA and CDR2 YSYEKL. The CDR3 loop is CASSQDRGHDSPLHF. The CDR3 DNA is TGCGCCAGCAGCCAAGACAGGGGGCATGACTCACCCCTCCACTTT.

V usage is TRBV10-3 and J usage is TRBJ2-3; perhaps TRBD2 as D (6 bases). The CDR3 is made up of 16 amino acids. Trimming removed 4 bases at V and 1 base at J, with 15 bases between. Per the germline V gene, CDR1 is ENHRY and CDR2 is SYGVKD. The CDR3 nucleotides read TGTGCCATCAGTGGGGGAGGTCGGGATGGCACAGATACGCAGTATTTT. Amino acid sequence: CAISGGGRDGTDTQYF.

The J gene is TRBJ2-2, the V gene TRBV28; D not certain. V was pared by 6 bases and J by 4 bases, with 18 bases between. CDR1 MDHEN and CDR2 SYDVKM come from the germline V gene. The CDR3 extends over 16 amino acids. CDR3 DNA sequence: TGTGCCAGCAGCCTCGGGTTCACACTTAGCACCGGGGAGCTGTTTTTT. It is translated as CASSLGFTLSTGELFF. The full variable domain, its missing parts supplied by reference TRBV28 and TRBJ2-2, is DVKVTQSSRYLVKRTGEKVFLECVQDMDHENMFWYRQDPGLGLRLIYFSYDVKMKEKGDIPEGYSVSREKKERFSLILESASTNQTSMYLCASSLGFTLSTGELFFGEGSRLTVL.

This clone was seen just once. The chain combines TRBV7-6 with TRBJ2-1, with a tentative D call TRBD2 (5 bases). This CDR3 has 11 residues. V dropped 8 bases and J dropped 5 bases, with 7 bases sitting between them. Germline V CDR1 and CDR2: SGHVS, FNYEAQ. Here the CDR3 reads CASGLNNEQFF. CDR3 sequence (DNA): TGTGCCAGCGGACTGAACAATGAGCAGTTCTTC.

V and J are TRBV6-5 and TRBJ1-2; 10 positions agree with TRBD1. V was clipped by 6 bases and J by 6 bases; unmatched bases: 7. The germline V gene encodes CDR1 MNHEY and CDR2 SVGAGI. The CDR3 contains 14 residues. The CDR3 bases are TGTGCCAGCAGCCCGACAGGGGGCGCTAATGGCTACACCTTC. Residues: CASSPTGGANGYTF.

J is TRBJ2-1 and V is TRBV7-6; TRBD2 might be the D (7 bases). This CDR3 contains 16 residues. Germline CDR1 reads SGHVS; CDR2 reads FNYEAQ. The V and J ends lost 2 bases and 5 bases respectively, with 16 bases between them. In DNA, the CDR3 is TGTGCCAGCAGCTTAAGTGGGGGGGCGAGGAACAATGAGCAGTTCTTC. It encodes CASSLSGGARNNEQFF.